The 25 T cell receptor beta chains in this list originate from one sample, sequenced in a study of radiotherapy plus CTLA-4 blockade in lung cancer. Clones were sequenced by immunoSEQ multiplex PCR, and TCRdb holds only the in-frame ones, with some missing. The data show 80,000 or so clones, around 81% seen once. This material consisted of peripheral blood, taken from a patient treated with radiotherapy plus ipilimumab. The receptors here all came from a human donor with non-small cell lung cancer whose response to radiotherapy plus ipilimumab could not be evaluated. Some clones in this sample may be carry-over from other donors' samples.

The J gene is TRBJ2-5, the V gene TRBV6-6; 8 nucleotides align to TRBD2. This CDR3 comprises 16 residues. V shed 6 bases, J shed 5 bases, and the junction held 14 bases outside the gene matches. CDR1 and CDR2 from the germline V gene are MNHNY and SVGAGI (reference sequence). CDR3 nucleotide sequence: TGTGCCAGCAGCCTCACTAGCGGACGGCCGGGGGAGACCCAGTACTTC. This sequence encodes CASSLTSGRPGETQYF.

Concerning this clone itself: Other DNA sequences in this sample translate to the same CDR3. CDR3 sequence (DNA): TGTGCCACCCATGTCATCGGCGACAGGGGGCCGGTCACCGGGGAGCTGTTTTTT. This sequence encodes CATHVIGDRGPVTGELFF. The gene calls are TRBV10-3 and TRBJ2-2; TRBD1 agrees at 10 bases. In germline, CDR1 is ENHRY, CDR2 SYGVKD. The CDR3 consists of 18 residues. J was trimmed by 4 bases and V by 10 bases; bases with no gene match: 18.

The chain has TRBV9 and TRBJ2-3; TRBD2 might be the D (6 bases). The CDR3 is made up of 14 amino acids. The V end lost 5 bases, the J end lost 1 base, and 11 bases lay between the germline ends. Germline V lookup: CDR1 SGDLS, CDR2 YYNGEE. The CDR3 DNA sequence: TGTGCCAGCAGTCGGGGCGGGGGCACAGATACGCAGTATTTT. It specifies CASSRGGGTDTQYF.

The CDR3 reads CASSTVAGGNYEQYF. The CDR3 DNA reads as TGTGCCAGCAGCACCGTAGCGGGGGGTAACTACGAGCAGTACTTC. The chain links TRBV5-4 to TRBJ2-7, with 10 bases that match TRBD2. The CDR3 is 15 amino acids. Germline V gives CDR1 SGHNT, CDR2 YYREEE (reference sequence). Germline trimming cut 4 bases from V and 3 bases from J; bases unmatched to any gene: 7.

V is TRBV6-1 and J is TRBJ2-7; D unresolved. Germline lookup yields CDR1 MNHNS and CDR2 SASEGT. The ends were cut back, 7 bases at V and 1 base at J, with 17 bases in the middle. This CDR3 is built from 15 residues. CDR3: CASNSPPHGSYEQYF. The CDR3 DNA sequence: TGTGCCAGCAATTCTCCCCCTCACGGGTCCTACGAGCAGTACTTC.

V and J are TRBV7-6 and TRBJ2-3, with D possibly being TRBD2 (5 bases). CDR3 length equals 12 residues. Between the trimmed V and J ends, which lost 10 bases and 1 base, there was a span of 9 bases. Germline CDR1 SGHVS, CDR2 FNYEAQ. CDR3 nucleotides: TGTGCCACCAGTAGCGGCACAGATACGCAGTATTTT. This encodes CATSSGTDTQYF.

As DNA, the CDR3 is TGTGCCAGCAGTTCAAACAAGAACACTGAAGCTTTCTTT. The encoded protein is CASSSNKNTEAFF. This chain uses TRBV6-6 with TRBJ1-1; D not resolved. Germline-derived CDR1 and CDR2 are MNHNY and SVGAGI (reference sequence). CDR3 size: 13 residues. The germline V and J ends were trimmed by 4 bases and 1 base, with 7 bases remaining between them.

The chain uses TRBV7-9 and TRBJ1-2; 10 nucleotides match TRBD1. V gave up 11 bases and J gave up 3 bases; unmatched junction bases: 6. Germline V gene sequence: CDR1 SEHNR, CDR2 FQNEAQ (reference sequence). The CDR3 has 13 residues. The CDR3 is CAGRGQGDYGYTF. In DNA form, the CDR3 reads TGTGCCGGCCGAGGACAGGGGGACTATGGCTACACCTTC.

V and J are TRBV6-1 and TRBJ2-7; tentatively, D is TRBD1 (6 bases). Trimming removed 1 base from V and 9 bases from J, with 10 bases in between. Germline V lookup: CDR1 MNHNS, CDR2 SASEGT. The CDR3 totals 12 residues. The CDR3 region is CASSEEAGVQYF. CDR3 sequence (DNA): TGTGCCAGCAGTGAAGAGGCAGGGGTGCAGTACTTC.

The CDR3 coding sequence is TGTGCCAGCAGCTTGGCATCAGGGGCCCCCACTAACTATGGCTACACCTTC. Its translation: CASSLASGAPTNYGYTF. This chain uses TRBV5-6 with TRBJ1-2; tentative D call: TRBD1 (6 bases). Germline CDR1 SGHDT, CDR2 YYEEEE. CDR3 length: 17 amino acids. V shed 0 bases and J shed 0 bases, with 15 bases lying between them.

This clone was counted only a few times. The chain employs TRBV5-6 and TRBJ2-7, with 7 bases identical to TRBD1. V was pared by 4 bases and J by 5 bases, with 12 bases of the junction left unmatched. From germline, CDR1 is SGHDT and CDR2 YYEEEE. CDR3 length: 15 amino acids. DNA for the CDR3: TGTGCCAGCAGCGAACTTGACAGGGATTCCCACGAGCAGTACTTC. Its translation: CASSELDRDSHEQYF. The variable domain in full, completed from reference TRBV5-6 and TRBJ2-7, reads DAGVTQSPTHLIKTRGQQVTLRCSPKSGHDTVSWYQQALGQGPQFIFQYYEEEERQRGNFPDRFSGHQFPNYSSELNVNALLLGDSALYLCASSELDRDSHEQYFGPGTRLTVT.

The V call is TRBV6-5, the J call TRBJ2-7, with D perhaps matching TRBD2 (6 bases). Trimming removed 6 bases at V and 4 bases at J, with 19 bases between. In germline, CDR1 is MNHEY, CDR2 SVGAGI. The CDR3 length is 15 residues. CDR3 nucleotides: TGTGCCAGCAGCCGTACCGGGACGGGAGTTTACGAGCAGTACTTC. Amino acid sequence: CASSRTGTGVYEQYF.

The rearrangement joins TRBV5-1 to TRBJ1-2, with 7 bases that match TRBD1. Germline loops: CDR1 SGHRS, CDR2 YFSETQ. The length of the CDR3 is 15 residues. The V and J ends lost 3 bases and 7 bases, in that order; junction bases with no gene match: 12. The CDR3 sequence is CASSSGTGVMGGYTF. CDR3 bases: TGCGCCAGCAGCTCTGGTACAGGGGTCATGGGTGGCTACACCTTC.

The chain is built from TRBV7-6 and TRBJ2-3; 11 bases are shared with TRBD2. The CDR3 consists of 14 residues. Losses at the gene ends were 5 bases for V and 6 bases for J; bases not matched to a gene: 4. Germline V CDR1 and CDR2: SGHVS, FNYEAQ. In DNA form, the CDR3 reads TGTGCCAGCAGCCCGACTAGCGGGGAGGATACGCAGTATTTT. Translated, it gives CASSPTSGEDTQYF.

The chain's CDR3 is CASSRSTGPTEAFF. CDR3 nucleotides: TGTGCCAGCAGCCGCTCGACAGGGCCCACTGAAGCTTTCTTT. This rearrangement joins TRBV6-5 to TRBJ1-1; 7 nucleotides line up with TRBD1. The CDR3 totals 14 residues. Germline V gene data show CDR1 as MNHEY and CDR2 as SVGAGI. V shed 6 bases, J shed 4 bases, and the junction held 8 bases outside the gene matches.

This sequence joins TRBV7-2 and TRBJ1-2; TRBD1 might be the D (6 bases). Looked up from germline, CDR1 is SGHTA and CDR2 is FQGNSA. Trimming shortened V by 6 bases and J by 8 bases, and 16 bases separated the two germline ends. There are 13 residues in the CDR3. CDR3 protein: CASRPGEYGGYTF. DNA of the CDR3: TGTGCCAGCAGACCAGGGGAGTATGGCGGCTACACCTTC. The variable domain in full, with the rest retrieved from reference TRBV7-2 and TRBJ1-2, is GAGVSQSPSNKVTEKGKDVELRCDPISGHTALYWYRQSLGQGLEFLIYFQGNSAPDKSGLPSDRFSAERTGGSVSTLTIQRTQQEDSAVYLCASRPGEYGGYTFGSGTRLTVV.

V gene TRBV18 combines with J gene TRBJ1-1; no definite D call. This CDR3 has 12 residues. CDR1 is KGHSH and CDR2 is LQKENI in the germline V gene. V lost 6 bases and J lost 0, with 5 bases in between. The CDR3 DNA is TGTGCCAGCTCGTCCATGAACACTGAAGCTTTCTTT. This translates into CASSSMNTEAFF.

CDR3 amino acids: CASSSPGQTNEKLFF. The CDR3 DNA sequence: TGTGCCAGTAGTAGCCCGGGACAGACTAATGAAAAACTGTTTTTT. This chain uses TRBV19 with TRBJ1-4, with 7 positions matching TRBD1. With V trimmed by 4 bases and J by 2 bases, 4 bases remained unmatched. The CDR3 has 15 amino acids. Germline assignment: CDR1 LNHDA and CDR2 SQIVND (reference sequence).

This chain joins TRBV6-5 and TRBJ1-1; 7 nucleotides align to TRBD1. Germline assignment: CDR1 MNHEY and CDR2 SVGAGI. V gave up 4 bases and J gave up 1 base; unmatched junction bases: 3. The CDR3 covers 14 residues. The CDR3 DNA sequence: TGTGCCAGCAGTTTGAACAGGGGGAACACTGAAGCTTTCTTT. Residues: CASSLNRGNTEAFF.

The rearrangement uses TRBV5-4 and TRBJ1-2, with D tentatively TRBD1 (5 bases). The CDR3 contains 13 residues. Germline loops: CDR1 SGHNT, CDR2 YYREEE (reference sequence). Trimming removed 2 bases from V and 5 bases from J, with 10 bases in between. Written as DNA, the CDR3 is TGTGCCAGCAGCTTAAGTCAGGGATATGGCTACACCTTC. This sequence encodes CASSLSQGYGYTF.

The chain employs TRBV4-3 and TRBJ1-2, with a weak D call TRBD1 (5 bases). This CDR3 has 16 residues. Germline CDR1 reads LGHNA; CDR2 reads YSLEER. V shed 0 bases and J shed 5 bases, with 16 bases lying between them. The CDR3 is CASSQEGRPGAYGYTF. For the CDR3, the DNA is TGCGCCAGCAGCCAAGAGGGGCGGCCTGGGGCTTATGGCTACACCTTC.

The gene calls are TRBV5-5 and TRBJ2-7; a possible D gene is TRBD2 (7 bases). Germline CDR1 and CDR2: SGHKS and YYEKEE (reference sequence). CDR3 length: 15 amino acids. With 7 bases removed from V and 0 bases from J, the gap between germline ends came to 17 bases. The CDR3: CASGRYAGASYEQYF. CDR3 in DNA: TGTGCCAGCGGACGTTACGCGGGGGCCTCCTACGAGCAGTACTTC.

The chain has TRBV27 and TRBJ2-7; unclear D gene. V was clipped by 6 bases and J by 2 bases, with 11 bases between them. The CDR3 has 13 residues. Germline CDR1 and CDR2: MNHEY and SMNVEV (reference sequence). The CDR3 spells CASSSSLAYEQYF. DNA for the CDR3: TGTGCCAGCAGCTCCTCTCTTGCCTACGAGCAGTACTTC.

This clone was seen a handful of times. CDR3 in DNA: TGTGCCAGCAGTTTCAGGGCAAATAGGGGTGGCACTGAAGCTTTCTTT. As protein: CASSFRANRGGTEAFF. The gene calls are TRBV28 and TRBJ1-1, with D possibly TRBD1 on 5 matching bases. From germline, CDR1 is MDHEN and CDR2 SYDVKM. Trimming stripped 3 bases from V and 4 bases from J, with 18 bases between. This CDR3 region has 16 residues. The variable domain in full, completed from reference TRBV28 and TRBJ1-1, reads DVKVTQSSRYLVKRTGEKVFLECVQDMDHENMFWYRQDPGLGLRLIYFSYDVKMKEKGDIPEGYSVSREKKERFSLILESASTNQTSMYLCASSFRANRGGTEAFFGQGTRLTVV.

The V gene is TRBV28, the J gene TRBJ2-7; no firm D call. The CDR3 has 12 amino acids. V was clipped by 4 bases and J by 3 bases, with 7 bases between them. Germline CDR1 and CDR2: MDHEN and SYDVKM. The CDR3 sequence is CASSSLRYEQYF. In nucleotides, the CDR3 is TGTGCCAGCAGTTCTCTTCGCTACGAGCAGTACTTC.